These 29 T cell receptor beta chains share one sample of origin, sequenced in a study of chemoradiotherapy in HPV16-positive cancers. Method: immunoSEQ multiplex PCR; TCRdb's copy keeps in-frame clones and lacks some. The repertoire has fewer than 15,000 clones, roughly 64% of them found once; the top ten carry less than 20%. The sample was taken from a patient who underwent chemoradiotherapy. The receptors come from a human donor with HPV-associated anogenital cancer.

This clone turned up a few times. The rearrangement joins TRBV2 to TRBJ1-1; 8 bases match TRBD1. The germline V gene has CDR1 SNHLY and CDR2 FYNNEI. The J segment lost 5 bases and the V segment lost 6 bases, leaving 8 bases of the junction unmatched. CDR3 size: 14 residues. The CDR3 sequence is CASRRDRTGTEAFF. The CDR3 nucleotides are TGTGCCAGCAGGAGGGACAGGACGGGGACTGAAGCTTTCTTT.

V and J are TRBV9 and TRBJ1-1, with D possibly being TRBD1 (6 bases). The V gene's germline CDR1 is SGDLS and CDR2 YYNGEE. Between the trimmed V and J ends, which lost 0 bases and 3 bases, there was a span of 12 bases. The CDR3 has 15 amino acids. CDR3 sequence reads: CASSVAGASDTEAFF. In DNA form, the CDR3 reads TGTGCCAGCAGCGTAGCGGGGGCTAGTGACACTGAAGCTTTCTTT.

On this clone itself: An end of the junction does not agree with germline; a read error may underlie this. V and J are TRBV7-9 and TRBJ2-7; the D gene is possibly TRBD2 (6 bases). The CDR3 consists of 12 residues. Germline values: CDR1 SEHNR, CDR2 FQNEAQ (reference sequence). This chain's CDR3 is CASSIADDEQYF. The CDR3, as DNA: TGTGCCAGCAGCATAGCGGACGACGAGCAGTACTTC.

V gene TRBV5-4 combines with J gene TRBJ2-6, with D uncertain. Germline V gives CDR1 SGHNT, CDR2 YYREEE (reference sequence). CDR3 length: 13 amino acids. V gave up 5 bases and J gave up 4 bases, with 7 bases separating them. The CDR3 region is CASSGSGANVLTF. Written as DNA, the CDR3 is TGTGCCAGCAGTGGATCCGGGGCCAACGTCCTGACTTTC.

This chain uses TRBV30 with TRBJ1-2, with D uncertain. V shed 5 bases and J shed 2 bases, with 9 bases lying between them. Germline V gene sequence: CDR1 GTSNPN, CDR2 SVGIG (reference sequence). This CDR3 is 12 amino acids long. The CDR3 nucleotides are TGTGCCTGGTTTCAGAGAAACTATGGCTACACCTTC. It yields the protein CAWFQRNYGYTF.

The chain couples TRBV2 to TRBJ2-5; D might be TRBD2 (6 bases). The CDR3 length is 14 residues. Germline values: CDR1 SNHLY, CDR2 FYNNEI. The V end was cut by 3 bases, the J end by 5 bases, with 13 bases between. The CDR3 DNA reads as TGTGCCAGCAGTGAGTTATTGGCGGGGGAGACCCAGTACTTC. Amino acids: CASSELLAGETQYF. Full variable domain (missing parts from reference TRBV2 and TRBJ2-5): EPEVTQTPSHQVTQMGQEVILRCVPISNHLYFYWYRQILGQKVEFLVSFYNNEISEKSEIFDDQFSVERPDGSNFTLKIRSTKLEDSAMYFCASSELLAGETQYFGPGTRLLVL.

The gene calls are TRBV5-1 and TRBJ2-5; 10 bases fit TRBD1. Trimming at V came to 3 bases and at J to 3 bases, leaving 5 bases not matched to a gene. Germline CDR1 and CDR2: SGHRS and YFSETQ. The length of the CDR3 is 15 residues. CDR3 bases: TGCGCCAGCAGCTCAAGGACAGGGGGTGAAGAGACCCAGTACTTC. It translates to CASSSRTGGEETQYF.

V is TRBV5-1 and J is TRBJ1-1; D remains ambiguous. CDR3 length equals 15 residues. Germline CDR1 and CDR2: SGHRS and YFSETQ. With 0 bases removed from V and 4 bases from J, the gap between germline ends came to 13 bases. The CDR3 here is CASSLVLAESTEAFF. DNA for the CDR3: TGCGCCAGCAGCTTGGTTTTGGCGGAAAGCACTGAAGCTTTCTTT.

This clone was recorded a few times. The chain joins TRBV18 to TRBJ1-6; TRBD1 aligns across 9 bases. This CDR3 comprises 15 residues. Germline V gives CDR1 KGHSH, CDR2 LQKENI. The ends lost 6 bases at V and 7 bases at J; junction bases unmatched: 7. CDR3 sequence reads: CASSVPTGGNSPLHF. The CDR3 DNA reads TGTGCCAGCTCCGTCCCGACAGGGGGAAATTCACCCCTCCACTTT.

This clone is medium-sized (0.01 to 0.1%) by share. This chain joins TRBV4-2 and TRBJ2-5; a weak D match, TRBD2 (6 bases). Per germline, CDR1 LGHNA and CDR2 YNFKEQ. V lost 1 base, J lost 5 bases, and 11 bases lay in between. The CDR3 is 14 residues long. CDR3 protein: CASSQALAGETQYF. The DNA for the CDR3 is TGTGCCAGCAGCCAAGCACTAGCCGGGGAGACCCAGTACTTC.

Notes on this clone: One end of the junction varies from germline; a read error may be responsible. The CDR3 is CASSIGGANTGELFF. CDR3 in DNA: TGTGCCAGTAGCATAGGGGGGGCGAACACCGGGGAGCTGTTTTTT. The chain is built from TRBV19 and TRBJ2-2, with D possibly being TRBD2 (7 bases). CDR1 is LNHDA and CDR2 is SQIVND in the germline V gene (reference sequence). CDR3 length: 15 amino acids.

The chain recombines TRBV10-3 with TRBJ1-2, with TRBD1 as a possible D gene (5 bases). CDR3 size: 14 residues. Germline V lookup: CDR1 ENHRY, CDR2 SYGVKD. Trimming shortened V by 4 bases and J by 5 bases, and 14 bases separated the two germline ends. In DNA form, the CDR3 reads TGTGCCATCAGTGTCGGGACGGACGTTTATGGCTACACCTTC. It is translated as CAISVGTDVYGYTF.

In this sample, this clone turned up a few times. The chain carries TRBV5-1 and TRBJ2-7, with D perhaps TRBD1 (6 bases). Germline assignment: CDR1 SGHRS and CDR2 YFSETQ. The CDR3 is made up of 16 amino acids. Trimming removed 5 bases at V and 4 bases at J, with 22 bases between. Here the CDR3 DNA reads TGCGCCAGCAGGCGTAGACAGGCCGACGCTCCGTACGAGCAGTACTTC. Translation gives CASRRRQADAPYEQYF.

This clone was counted only a few times. The rearrangement links TRBV7-9 to TRBJ1-4, with a weak D call TRBD1 (6 bases). This CDR3 spans 15 amino acids. The germline CDR1 and CDR2 sequences are SEHNR and FQNEAQ (reference sequence). V was trimmed by 5 bases and J by 4 bases, leaving 14 bases between them. CDR3 DNA: TGTGCCAGCAGCCCCGGACAGAGCCTTAATGAAAAACTGTTTTTT. Protein product: CASSPGQSLNEKLFF.

This sequence joins TRBV2 and TRBJ1-2; D call uncertain. V dropped 8 bases and J dropped 3 bases, with 13 bases sitting between them. In germline, CDR1 is SNHLY, CDR2 FYNNEI. This CDR3 is 13 amino acids long. The CDR3 DNA sequence: TGTGCCAGCGGGGTAGGGTGGGACTATGGCTACACCTTC. Translated: CASGVGWDYGYTF.

In nucleotides, the CDR3 is TGTGCCAGCAGCCCCGGGAGGGGATCTGGAAACACCATATATTTT. Amino acid sequence: CASSPGRGSGNTIYF. The chain uses TRBV4-2 and TRBJ1-3; tentatively, D is TRBD1 (5 bases). The V gene's germline CDR1 is LGHNA and CDR2 YNFKEQ. CDR3 length equals 15 residues. Trimming pared 4 bases from V and 1 base from J, leaving 11 bases between.

The rearrangement joins TRBV5-1 to TRBJ1-6; possibly TRBD1 for D (6 bases). The CDR3 has 14 residues. V was pared by 5 bases and J by 8 bases, with 14 bases between. Germline CDR1 reads SGHRS; CDR2 reads YFSETQ. CDR3 DNA sequence: TGCGCCAGCAGTAGGGGTGGGGGCGATTCACCCCTCCACTTT. The encoded protein is CASSRGGGDSPLHF.

The table lists this clone with a few counts. The chain employs TRBV27 and TRBJ2-5; D gene ambiguous. The V gene lost 6 bases and the J gene lost 1 base, with 3 bases spanning the gap. This CDR3 region has 11 residues. CDR1 and CDR2 (germline): MNHEY, SMNVEV (reference sequence). The CDR3 nucleotides read TGTGCCAGCAGCTTCCAAGAGACCCAGTACTTC. Translated: CASSFQETQYF.

This clone has just a few counts. V usage is TRBV27 and J usage is TRBJ2-1, with TRBD2 matching 7 bases. The germline CDR1 and CDR2 sequences are MNHEY and SMNVEV (reference sequence). V dropped 7 bases and J dropped 5; count of bases not matched to a gene: 11. The CDR3 has 15 residues. The CDR3 loop is CASTSLPAGHNEQFF. CDR3 bases: TGTGCCAGCACCTCTCTGCCAGCGGGGCACAATGAGCAGTTCTTC.

This chain uses TRBV28 with TRBJ1-4; 7 positions agree with TRBD1. The CDR3 runs 15 residues. The junction had 5 bases not matched to a gene; V was cut back by 4 bases and J by 3 bases. CDR1 is MDHEN and CDR2 is SYDVKM in the germline V gene. The CDR3 sequence is CASSSTGEANEKLFF. CDR3 bases: TGTGCCAGCAGTTCCACAGGGGAGGCTAATGAAAAACTGTTTTTT. Supplemented by reference TRBV28 and TRBJ1-4, the full variable domain reads DVKVTQSSRYLVKRTGEKVFLECVQDMDHENMFWYRQDPGLGLRLIYFSYDVKMKEKGDIPEGYSVSREKKERFSLILESASTNQTSMYLCASSSTGEANEKLFFGSGTQLSVL.

The sample holds a few counts of this clone. A junction end diverges from the germline sequence, so it may reflect a read error. Other DNA sequences in the same sample also yield this CDR3. The rearrangement links TRBV7-7 to TRBJ2-2, with D perhaps assigned TRBD1 or TRBD2 (5 bases each). Germline assignment: CDR1 SSHAT and CDR2 FNYEAQ (reference sequence). The CDR3 is made up of 13 amino acids. The CDR3, as DNA: TGTGCTAGCAGCTTGGGGGTCGGCGGGGAGCTGTTTTTT. Protein sequence: CASSLGVGGELFF.

The chain recombines TRBV28 with TRBJ1-2; D remains ambiguous. V shed 5 bases and J shed 2 bases, with 6 bases lying between them. Germline CDR1 is MDHEN and CDR2 is SYDVKM. The CDR3 consists of 12 residues. CDR3 sequence (DNA): TGTGCCAGCAGTCCCGTAAACTATGGCTACACCTTC. This codes for CASSPVNYGYTF.

V and J are TRBV7-2 and TRBJ2-5; D is uncertain. Germline assignment: CDR1 SGHTA and CDR2 FQGNSA. The CDR3 consists of 15 residues. V gave up 4 bases and J gave up 4 bases, with 16 bases separating them. The CDR3: CASSSFRLAGETQYF. The CDR3 region has the DNA TGTGCCAGCAGCTCATTCCGACTGGCCGGAGAGACCCAGTACTTC.

The rearrangement links TRBV9 to TRBJ2-5; 7 bases fit TRBD1. This CDR3 has 16 residues. The V segment lost 3 bases and the J segment 5 bases; nucleotides outside the gene matches: 13. Per germline, CDR1 SGDLS and CDR2 YYNGEE. The CDR3 protein is CASSASTGTLMETQYF. CDR3 DNA: TGTGCCAGCAGCGCGTCGACAGGGACCCTAATGGAGACCCAGTACTTC. Based on the CDR3 plus reference TRBV9 and TRBJ2-5, the full variable domain is DSGVTQTPKHLITATGQRVTLRCSPRSGDLSVYWYQQSLDQGLQFLIQYYNGEERAKGNILERFSAQQFPDLHSELNLSSLELGDSALYFCASSASTGTLMETQYFGPGTRLLVL.

The V and J genes are TRBV27 and TRBJ2-3; D tentatively fits TRBD1 or TRBD2 (5 bases each). The CDR3 contains 13 residues. Trimming removed 3 bases at V and 4 bases at J, with 8 bases between. Germline V gene sequence: CDR1 MNHEY, CDR2 SMNVEV (reference sequence). In nucleotides, the CDR3 is TGTGCCAGCAGTTTCGGGGCTGCAGATACGCAGTATTTT. It codes for CASSFGAADTQYF.

The chain combines TRBV9 with TRBJ2-3; 11 nucleotides align to TRBD2. Unmatched junction bases numbered 8, after V lost 7 bases and J lost 7 bases. This CDR3 is 14 amino acids long. CDR1 is SGDLS and CDR2 is YYNGEE in the germline V gene. This chain's CDR3 is CASGPSGGRNTQYF. CDR3 bases: TGTGCCAGCGGGCCTAGCGGGGGGAGAAATACGCAGTATTTT.

The chain recombines TRBV5-6 with TRBJ1-6; possible D gene TRBD1, 5 bases. Germline loops: CDR1 SGHDT, CDR2 YYEEEE. Trimming removed 4 bases from V and 10 bases from J, with 15 bases in between. The CDR3 length is 14 residues. The CDR3 reads CASSTGRIESPLHF. The CDR3 DNA reads TGTGCCAGCAGCACGGGACGCATAGAATCACCCCTCCACTTT.

The chain has TRBV2 and TRBJ1-2; 9 bases line up with TRBD1. Germline loops: CDR1 SNHLY, CDR2 FYNNEI. The length of the CDR3 is 14 residues. J gave up 7 bases and V 6 bases, and 9 bases lay outside the gene matches. The CDR3 DNA sequence: TGTGCCAGCAGCCAACAGGGGGCGGTAGGTGGCTACACCTTC. It yields the protein CASSQQGAVGGYTF.

The chain is built from TRBV4-1 and TRBJ2-2; 7 nucleotides align to TRBD1. CDR3 length equals 17 residues. Germline lookup yields CDR1 MGHRA and CDR2 YSYEKL. V was clipped by 3 bases and J by 5 bases; unmatched bases: 12. This CDR3 is CASSQGQWGGRTGELFF. DNA for the CDR3: TGCGCCAGCAGCCAGGGACAGTGGGGCGGAAGGACCGGGGAGCTGTTTTTT.